This T cell receptor (beta chain) was found in a study of control samples from healthy donors and cancer patients. The CDR3 spans 19 residues. V lost 0 bases and J lost 9; bases outside the gene matches: 18. Germline V gene sequence: CDR1 LGHNA, CDR2 YSLEER. TCRdb's table, derived via immunoSEQ multiplex PCR, lists solely in-frame clones and lacks some. Here the sample spans roughly 51,000 clones, around nine tenths being singletons. The chain links TRBV4-3 to TRBJ1-3; 9 bases line up with TRBD1. This clonotype originated in a man aged 35-49 years with colorectal cancer. Sequencing was performed on PBMCs. CDR3 DNA: TGCGCCAGCAGCCAAGAGGTCCTCCGGGACAGGGTAACGGCGAGCACCATATATTTT. It specifies CASSQEVLRDRVTASTIYF.